A single sample is the source of the 7 T cell receptor beta chains below, sequenced in a study of T cells in localized non-small cell lung cancer. Measured with immunoSEQ multiplex PCR; TCRdb has only the in-frame clones, and not every one. The profile covers roughly 86,000 clones, with roughly 86% appearing a single time and approximately 3% taken by the ten largest. The source material was peripheral blood, sampled before any cancer treatment. The receptors were gathered from a man aged 40 to 75 with stage I lung adenocarcinoma.

Here the CDR3 DNA reads TGTGCCAGCAGTCCAGAGTCCGGTAGGGAGACCCAGTACTTC. The encoded protein is CASSPESGRETQYF. This chain uses TRBV6-5 with TRBJ2-5; D gene ambiguous. The CDR3 runs 14 residues. The V gene lost 5 bases and the J gene lost 5 bases, with 15 bases spanning the gap. CDR1 MNHEY and CDR2 SVGAGI come from the germline V gene.

V usage is TRBV7-9 and J usage is TRBJ2-3, with TRBD2 matching over 12 bases. J lost 8 bases, V lost 5 bases, and 5 bases had no gene match. Per the germline V gene, CDR1 is SEHNR and CDR2 is FQNEAQ (reference sequence). The CDR3 spans 14 residues. CDR3 nucleotide sequence: TGTGCCAGCAGCCCCTCTAGCGGGAGGGGTACGCAGTATTTT. Its translation: CASSPSSGRGTQYF. The variable domain in full, with the rest retrieved from reference TRBV7-9 and TRBJ2-3, is DTGVSQNPRHKITKRGQNVTFRCDPISEHNRLYWYRQTLGQGPEFLTYFQNEAQLEKSRLLSDRFSAERPKGSFSTLEIQRTEQGDSAMYLCASSPSSGRGTQYFGPGTRLTVL.

The gene calls are TRBV11-2 and TRBJ2-7; no firm D call. Germline CDR1 SGHAT, CDR2 FQNNGV. V gave up 7 bases and J gave up 0 bases, with 13 bases separating them. The CDR3 covers 14 residues. The CDR3 DNA follows: TGTGCCAGCACCCACCGGGCAGTCTCCTACGAGCAGTACTTC. This encodes CASTHRAVSYEQYF.

This chain connects TRBV5-1 to TRBJ2-3; the D call may be TRBD1 or TRBD2 (6 bases each). The length of the CDR3 is 14 residues. Germline assignment: CDR1 SGHRS and CDR2 YFSETQ. Trimming left V 0 bases short and J 5 bases short, with 10 bases between. CDR3 sequence reads: CASSLEGGRDTQYF. CDR3 coding DNA: TGCGCCAGCAGCTTGGAGGGGGGCAGAGATACGCAGTATTTT.

The V and J genes are TRBV28 and TRBJ2-7; D call uncertain. CDR1 MDHEN and CDR2 SYDVKM come from the germline V gene. Between the trimmed V and J ends, which lost 8 bases and 7 bases, there was a span of 15 bases. The CDR3 length is 12 residues. The chain's CDR3 is CASWSRKIEQYF. CDR3 in DNA: TGTGCCAGCTGGTCCAGGAAGATTGAGCAGTACTTC.

This chain uses TRBV30 with TRBJ2-7; TRBD1 might be the D (6 bases). V lost 3 bases and J lost 2, with 8 bases in between. The CDR3 length is 12 residues. Germline CDR1 is GTSNPN and CDR2 is SVGIG (reference sequence). The CDR3 DNA reads TGTGCCTGGAGGGACAGCACCTACGAGCAGTACTTC. This translates into CAWRDSTYEQYF.

The chain links TRBV27 to TRBJ1-1; weak D call: TRBD1 (5 bases). Germline lookup yields CDR1 MNHEY and CDR2 SMNVEV (reference sequence). The CDR3 is 14 residues long. The V end was cut by 11 bases, the J end by 0 bases, with 16 bases between. In DNA form, the CDR3 reads TGTGCCGAGGAAGGGGCCACTATGAACACTGAAGCTTTCTTT. This codes for CAEEGATMNTEAFF.